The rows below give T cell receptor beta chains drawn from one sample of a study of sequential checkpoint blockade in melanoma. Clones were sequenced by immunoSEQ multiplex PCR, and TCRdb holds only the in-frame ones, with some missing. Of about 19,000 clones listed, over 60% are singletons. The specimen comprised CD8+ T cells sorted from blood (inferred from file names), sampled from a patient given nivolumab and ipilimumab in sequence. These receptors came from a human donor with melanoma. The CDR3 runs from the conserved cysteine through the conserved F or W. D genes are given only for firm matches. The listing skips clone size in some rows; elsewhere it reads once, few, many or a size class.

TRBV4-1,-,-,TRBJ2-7,TGCGCCAGTACGGGACAAGCTAGGTACGAGCAGTACTTC,CASTGQARYEQYF
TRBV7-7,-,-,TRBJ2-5,TGTGCTAGCAGCTTAGGGGCCAGCGGACAAGAGACCCAGTACTTC,CASSLGASGQETQYF
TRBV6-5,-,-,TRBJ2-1,TGTGCCAGCAGTTCTAGCTCCTACAATGAGCAGTTCTTC,CASSSSSYNEQFF
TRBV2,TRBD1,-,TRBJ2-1,TGTGCCAGCAGTTCCGGGACAGGATACAATGAGCAGTTCTTC,CASSSGTGYNEQFF
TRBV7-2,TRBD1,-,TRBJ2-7,TGTGCCAGCAGCCCTAGGGCAGGGGGCTACGAGCAGTACTTC,CASSPRAGGYEQYF
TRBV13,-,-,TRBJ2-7,TGTGCCAGCAGCTTATTGACACCGCTGTCCTACGAGCAGTACTTC,CASSLLTPLSYEQYF
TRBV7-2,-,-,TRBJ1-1,TGTGCCAGCAGCCAAACAGTGAACACTGAAGCTTTCTTT,CASSQTVNTEAFF
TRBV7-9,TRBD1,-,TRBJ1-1,TGTGCCAGCAGCTCTCGACAGGGGGCCGTAGAGACTGAAGCTTTCTTT,CASSSRQGAVETEAFF
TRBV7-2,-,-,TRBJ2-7,TGTGCCAGCAGCTTTTTTGGGGGCGGCTCCTACGAGCAGTACTTC,CASSFFGGGSYEQYF
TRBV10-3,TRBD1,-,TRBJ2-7,TGTGCCATCAGTGACCCGACAGGGTCCTACGAGCAGTACTTC,CAISDPTGSYEQYF
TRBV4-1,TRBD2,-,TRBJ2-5,TGCGCCAGCAGCCCCCAACAAGCGGGGGGGTCGGAGACCCAGTACTTC,CASSPQQAGGSETQYF
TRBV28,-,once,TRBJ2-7,TGTGCCAGCAGTTTTCTCAACTTCGCGGGACCAAATGGGGAGCAGTACTTC,CASSFLNFAGPNGEQYF
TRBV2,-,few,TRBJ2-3,TGTGCCAGGTCAGGGGAAAACACAGATACGCAGTATTTT,CARSGENTDTQYF
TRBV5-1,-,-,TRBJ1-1,TGCGCCAGCAGCTTGGATGAGGGTATGAACACTGAAGCTTTCTTT,CASSLDEGMNTEAFF
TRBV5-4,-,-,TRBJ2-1,TGTGCCAGCAGCTATCTAGCCAATGAGCAGTTCTTC,CASSYLANEQFF
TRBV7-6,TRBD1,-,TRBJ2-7,TGTGCCAGCAGCCCGACAGGGGAGCTATACGAGCAGTACTTC,CASSPTGELYEQYF
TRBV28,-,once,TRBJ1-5,TGTGCCAGCAGTTCCCGGGGGTCCAATCAGCCCCAGCATTTT,CASSSRGSNQPQHF
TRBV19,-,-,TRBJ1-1,TGTGCCAGTAGTATTACAGGGAACACTGAAGCTTTCTTT,CASSITGNTEAFF
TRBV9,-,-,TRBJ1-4,TGTGCCAGCAGCGTAGGCGGGGGCCGGATTGAAAAACTGTTTTTT,CASSVGGGRIEKLFF
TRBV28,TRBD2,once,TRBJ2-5,TGTGCCAGCAGTTTAACAAGCGGGACAGAGACCCAGTACTTC,CASSLTSGTETQYF
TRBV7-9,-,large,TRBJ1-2,TGTGCCAGCAGCCATCGCCAGGGGAAAGATAACTATGGCTACACCTTC,CASSHRQGKDNYGYTF
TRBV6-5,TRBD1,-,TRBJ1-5,TGTGCCAGCAGTCGCGGACAGGGGAATCAGCCCCAGCATTTT,CASSRGQGNQPQHF
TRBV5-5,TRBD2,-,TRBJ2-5,TGTGCCAGCAGCTTGACGATCGGGCTAGCGGGGTACCAAGAGACCCAGTACTTC,CASSLTIGLAGYQETQYF
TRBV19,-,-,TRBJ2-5,TGTGCCAGTAGTCCCCAGGGCCTCTGGGGGACCCAGTACTTC,CASSPQGLWGTQYF
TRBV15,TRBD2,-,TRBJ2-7,TGTGCCACCAGCAGAGATTTATTACTAGCGGCCGGAGACACGTACGAGCAGTACTTC,CATSRDLLLAAGDTYEQYF
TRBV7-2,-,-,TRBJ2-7,TGTGCCAGCAGCCCCTCCGGAAACAGGAACGAGCAGTACTTC,CASSPSGNRNEQYF
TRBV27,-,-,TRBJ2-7,TGTGCCAGCAGTTTATGGGGCAGGGCCCACGAGCAGTACTTC,CASSLWGRAHEQYF
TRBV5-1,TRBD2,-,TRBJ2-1,TGCGCCAGCAGCTTGAAACTAGCGGGAGACAATGAGCAGTTCTTC,CASSLKLAGDNEQFF
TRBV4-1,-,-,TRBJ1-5,TGCGCCAGCAGCCAAAACAGTCTCAATCAGCCCCAGCATTTT,CASSQNSLNQPQHF
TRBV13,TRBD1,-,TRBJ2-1,TGTGCCAGCAGCTTAGACCGACAGGGGGGAAACAATGAGCAGTTCTTC,CASSLDRQGGNNEQFF
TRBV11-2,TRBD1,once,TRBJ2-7,TGTGCCAGCAGCTTAGTAGGTGACAGGGGGTGGGAGCAGTACTTC,CASSLVGDRGWEQYF
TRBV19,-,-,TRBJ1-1,TGTGCCAGTACAGGGAACACTGAAGCTTTCTTT,CASTGNTEAFF